A selection of T cell receptor beta chains follows, all from one sample in a study of metastatic and nonmetastatic thyroid tumors. TCRdb reanalyzed the PCR reads with MiXCR. The data hold around 20,000 clones, with under 35% observed a single time. The sequenced sample was blood. These receptors all come from a female donor with papillary thyroid cancer or a benign thyroid nodule (not recorded which). Some clones in this sample may be carry-over from other donors' samples. The CDR3 runs from the conserved cysteine through the conserved F or W. D genes are given only for firm matches. Some rows have no size entry. The others give once, few or many, or a class for an expanded clone.

abundance,v_gene,j_gene,d_gene,len,CDR3nt,CDR3aa
many,TRBV4-2,TRBJ2-6,NA,16,TGTGCCAGCAGCCATGTGGGACGGAATGGGGCCAACGTCCTGACTTTC,CASSHVGRNGANVLTF
many,TRBV7-9,TRBJ2-1,NA,12,TGTGCCAGCAGCCCCGAGCAACTCAGGCGGTTCTTC,CASSPEQLRRFF
NA,TRBV7-2,TRBJ2-7,NA,16,TGTGCCAGCAGCTTAGCTAGCCGGGCAGGGCAAAACGAGCAGTACTTC,CASSLASRAGQNEQYF
medium-sized,TRBV7-2,TRBJ1-2,NA,13,TGTGCCAGCAGCGCCCCACTCGACTATGGCTACACCTTC,CASSAPLDYGYTF
NA,TRBV20-1,TRBJ1-1,TRBD1,14,TGCAGTGTTTTGACAGGGGCGACGAACACTGAAGCTTTCTTT,CSVLTGATNTEAFF
NA,TRBV30,TRBJ2-2,NA,16,TGTGCCTGGAGTGCGCCCCTTGGACGGCACACCGGGGAGCTGTTTTTT,CAWSAPLGRHTGELFF
medium-sized,TRBV6-2/TRBV6-3,TRBJ2-1,TRBD2,15,TGTGCCAGCAGTTCCGGGACTAGCGTCACCAATGAGCAGTTCTTC,CASSSGTSVTNEQFF
NA,TRBV29-1,TRBJ2-1,TRBD2,13,TGCATCGGCCGTGCGGGAGGAGTCTATGAGCAGTTCTTC,CIGRAGGVYEQFF
many,TRBV2,TRBJ2-1,TRBD2,15,TGTGCCAGCACTGAACTAGCGGGCTTCTCCAATGAGCAGTTCTTC,CASTELAGFSNEQFF
NA,TRBV28,TRBJ1-1,NA,14,TGTGCCAGCAGTTTAGATCCGGGGGACACTGAAGCTTTCTTT,CASSLDPGDTEAFF
medium-sized,TRBV6-2/TRBV6-3,TRBJ2-3,TRBD2,16,TGTGCCAGCAGTCTACTAGCGGGAGAGAACACAGATACGCAGTATTTT,CASSLLAGENTDTQYF
medium-sized,TRBV27,TRBJ1-2,NA,13,TGTGCCAGCAGTGCCCGGACGAACAGTGGCTACACCTTC,CASSARTNSGYTF
many,TRBV20-1,TRBJ1-1,TRBD1,13,TGCAGTGTCCCGAAAGGGACAGTGAATGAAGCTTTCTTT,CSVPKGTVNEAFF
NA,TRBV30,TRBJ2-5,TRBD2,16,TGTGCCTGTACTGGGGGACTAGCGGGAGATGGTGAGACCCAGTACTTC,CACTGGLAGDGETQYF
few,TRBV27,TRBJ2-7,NA,16,TGTGCCAGCAGTTTAGCGGCTGATATCGGGGCTCTCGAGCAGTACTTC,CASSLAADIGALEQYF
many,TRBV3-1,TRBJ2-7,NA,17,TGTGCCAGCAGCCCTTTAACAGGGTTCCCGTTCTCCTACGAGCAGTACTTC,CASSPLTGFPFSYEQYF
few,TRBV6-1,TRBJ2-3,TRBD2,13,TGTGCCAGCAGTGTGGGTGGGGGGGGTACGCAGTATTTT,CASSVGGGGTQYF
medium-sized,TRBV7-8,TRBJ2-7,NA,14,TGTGCCAGCAGCTTAATAACGAACTCCTACGAGCAGTACTTC,CASSLITNSYEQYF
NA,TRBV12-3/TRBV12-4,TRBJ1-2,NA,14,TGTGCCAGCAGAGAATCCCAGGGCCGTTATGGCTACACCTTC,CASRESQGRYGYTF
medium-sized,TRBV10-3,TRBJ2-1,TRBD2,15,TGTGCCACCCAGTCTGCGGGAGTCACCTACAATGAGCAGTTCTTC,CATQSAGVTYNEQFF
many,TRBV30,TRBJ1-1,NA,14,TGTGCCTGGTCGGGGGGGGTCGTGAACACTGAAGCTTTCTTT,CAWSGGVVNTEAFF
NA,TRBV28,TRBJ1-1,TRBD1,16,TGTGCCAGCAGTTTTAGGGACAGGGGATTGGGAACTGAAGCTTTCTTT,CASSFRDRGLGTEAFF
NA,TRBV30,TRBJ1-3,TRBD1,18,TGTGCCTGGAGTAGACAGGGGACAGGGATAGGTACGGGAAACACCATATATTTT,CAWSRQGTGIGTGNTIYF
medium-sized,TRBV11-2,TRBJ1-1,TRBD1,15,TGTGCCAGCAGCTCCCGACAGGGGGCGAACACTGAAGCTTTCTTT,CASSSRQGANTEAFF
NA,TRBV6-1,TRBJ2-5,TRBD2,18,TGTGCCAGCAGTGAAGAGCTAGCGGGAGCTGCGTTCTGGGAGACCCAGTACTTC,CASSEELAGAAFWETQYF
many,TRBV20-1,TRBJ1-2,NA,14,TGCAGTGCTAGCTCAGGACGGGATAACGATGGCTACACCTTC,CSASSGRDNDGYTF
medium-sized,TRBV6-1,TRBJ2-4,TRBD2,16,TGTGCCAGCAGCGAACTCCCGGGACTAGCGGTAAACATTCAGTACTTC,CASSELPGLAVNIQYF